This T cell receptor (beta chain) stems from a study of T cell repertoires in cytomegalovirus infection. This clonotype turned up a few times. Its target is not known. TCRdb called the reads again in MiXCR, with one record for every CDR3 protein. The sample yields some 500,000 distinct CDR3 sequences, around 30% seen once. CDR3 size: 19 residues. V shed 1 base, J shed 0 bases, and the junction held 5 bases outside the gene matches. CDR1 and CDR2 (germline): LNHDA, SQIVND (reference sequence). This receptor was obtained from a human donor in good health (CMV status not recorded). Some clones in this sample may be carry-over from other donors' samples. This specimen consisted of cultured PBMCs, obtained from culture after CMV antigen stimulation. The chain joins TRBV19 to TRBJ2-1; 14 nucleotides line up with TRBD2. The CDR3 spells CASSIVRGTSGSSYNEQFF. The CDR3 DNA reads TGTGCCAGTAGTATAGTGCGAGGGACTAGCGGGAGCTCCTACAATGAGCAGTTCTTC.